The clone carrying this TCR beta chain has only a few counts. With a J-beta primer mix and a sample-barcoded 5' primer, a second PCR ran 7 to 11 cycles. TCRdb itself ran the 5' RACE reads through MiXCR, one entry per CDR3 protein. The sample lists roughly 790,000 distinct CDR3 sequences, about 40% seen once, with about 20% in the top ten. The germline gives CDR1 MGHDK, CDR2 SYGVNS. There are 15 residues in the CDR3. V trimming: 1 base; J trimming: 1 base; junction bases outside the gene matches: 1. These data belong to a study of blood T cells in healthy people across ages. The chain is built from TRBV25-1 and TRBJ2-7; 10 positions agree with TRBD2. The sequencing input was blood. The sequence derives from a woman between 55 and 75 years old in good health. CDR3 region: CASSESSGGSYEQYF. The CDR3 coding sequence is TGTGCCAGCAGTGAATCTAGCGGGGGTTCCTACGAGCAGTACTTC.